The clone carrying this T cell receptor (beta chain) was recorded many times. TCRdb recomputed calls from the 5' RACE reads with MiXCR, one row per CDR3 protein. The top ten clones hold about 7.4% of a sample with about 560,000 distinct CDR3 sequences, around 15% of them seen once. This entry is derived from a study of T-cell memory formation after mild COVID-19. V was trimmed by 2 bases and J by 0 bases, leaving 17 bases between them. Germline values: CDR1 MNHEY, CDR2 SVGAGI. The CDR3 length is 19 residues. The sample taken for sequencing was PBMCs or a T cell subset sorted from them (not recorded which). The receptor was isolated from an adult woman who had mild COVID-19 (a few samples of this study predate the infection). Cell type and time point are not known. The V and J genes are TRBV6-5 and TRBJ1-6; D gene ambiguous. CDR3 nucleotide sequence: TGTGCCAGCAGTTACGGCTGGCCCGGCTCGAGCTCCTATAATTCACCCCTCCACTTT. Translation gives CASSYGWPGSSSYNSPLHF.